This is a list of T cell receptor beta chains from one sample in a study of blood T cell repertoires in COVID-19. Data came from immunoSEQ multiplex PCR; TCRdb stores just in-frame clones and leaves some out. This table has some 280,000 clones, roughly 89% appearing once. The sample comprised peripheral blood. These receptors originate from a woman aged 30 to 39 with active or convalescent COVID-19. CDR3s include the opening cysteine and the closing phenylalanine or tryptophan. D genes are given only for firm matches. The listing skips clone size in some rows; elsewhere it reads once, few, many or a size class.

clone size	V gene	J gene	D gene	CDR3 protein	CDR3 DNA
.	TRBV4-3	TRBJ1-1	.	CASSQVGAQEAFF	TGCGCCAGCAGCCAAGTTGGGGCCCAAGAAGCTTTCTTT
.	TRBV14	TRBJ2-1	.	CASSQEATLNEQFF	TGTGCCAGCAGCCAAGAGGCCACCCTCAATGAGCAGTTCTTC
.	TRBV7-2	TRBJ2-5	TRBD2	CASSFQRGEETQYF	TGTGCCAGCAGCTTCCAACGGGGGGAAGAGACCCAGTACTTC
.	TRBV7-3	TRBJ2-1	TRBD1	CASSATGGNYNEQFF	TGTGCCAGCAGCGCCACAGGGGGAAACTACAATGAGCAGTTCTTC
few	TRBV5-1	TRBJ1-2	.	CASSGRFTDGYTF	TGCGCCAGCAGTGGGAGATTTACCGATGGCTACACCTTC
.	TRBV6-5	TRBJ2-1	.	CASSSKAENEQFF	TGTGCCAGCAGCTCTAAGGCGGAGAATGAGCAGTTCTTC
.	TRBV7-9	TRBJ1-5	.	CASSSQGSNQPQHF	TGTGCCAGCAGCTCTCAGGGTAGCAATCAGCCCCAGCATTTT
.	TRBV5-4	TRBJ2-7	TRBD1	CASSGRDRVLEQYF	TGTGCCAGCAGCGGACGGGACAGGGTGCTTGAGCAGTACTTC
.	TRBV30	TRBJ2-5	.	CAWSKPRRETQYF	TGTGCCTGGAGTAAACCTCGGAGGGAGACCCAGTACTTC
.	TRBV7-2	TRBJ1-5	.	CASSLGARGDQPQHF	TGTGCCAGCAGCTTAGGGGCCCGTGGTGATCAGCCCCAGCATTTT
.	TRBV19	TRBJ1-6	.	CASSMGGAGNSPLHF	TGTGCCAGTAGTATGGGAGGGGCTGGGAATTCACCCCTCCACTTT
few	TRBV5-4	TRBJ1-2	.	CASSLEQEHYGYTF	TGTGCCAGCAGCTTGGAACAGGAGCACTATGGCTACACCTTC
.	TRBV29-1	TRBJ2-3	TRBD2	CSVGTSGGGWDTQYF	TGCAGCGTGGGGACTAGCGGGGGGGGGTGGGATACGCAGTATTTT
.	TRBV30	TRBJ2-7	TRBD1	CAWSGQRGYEQYF	TGTGCCTGGTCGGGACAGAGAGGCTACGAGCAGTACTTC
.	TRBV4-3	TRBJ2-2	TRBD1	CASSKGLSTGPNTGELFF	TGCGCCAGCAGCAAAGGCCTCTCGACAGGGCCGAACACCGGGGAGCTGTTTTTT
.	TRBV5-1	TRBJ2-3	TRBD2	CASSPGLLAGDTDTQYF	TGCGCCAGCAGCCCCGGACTGCTAGCGGGGGACACAGATACGCAGTATTTT
.	TRBV11-2	TRBJ2-7	TRBD1	CASSGTGQGATEQYF	TGTGCCAGCAGCGGTACCGGACAGGGAGCGACTGAGCAGTACTTC
.	TRBV5-5	TRBJ2-3	.	CASSLGRQWSTDTQYF	TGTGCCAGCAGCTTGGGACGACAGTGGAGCACAGATACGCAGTATTTT
.	TRBV4-3	TRBJ2-3	.	CASSQDRTRDQYF	TGCGCCAGCAGCCAAGATCGGACAAGGGATCAGTATTTT